This TCR beta chain was sequenced during a study of PD-L1 blockade in urothelial cancer. The CDR3 runs to 15 residues. Germline values: CDR1 SGHDT, CDR2 YYEEEE. V was trimmed by 4 bases and J by 7 bases, leaving 20 bases between them. Only in-frame clones appear in the TCRdb table, and some are missing; sequencing was by immunoSEQ multiplex PCR. Seen here are under 95,000 clones, 80% to 85% observed once, and the top ten hold approximately 10%. The time point was: pretreatment peripheral blood. The clonotype originates from a woman in her seventies with urothelial cancer. V gene TRBV5-6 combines with J gene TRBJ1-2, with D possibly being TRBD1 (5 bases). Sequencing was performed on PBMCs, taken around atezolizumab (anti-PD-L1) treatment. CDR3 DNA: TGTGCCAGCAGCGCCACACAGGCCTACATCGGTGGCTACACCTTC. The encoded protein is CASSATQAYIGGYTF. Together with reference TRBV5-6 and TRBJ1-2, the CDR3 gives the full variable domain: DAGVTQSPTHLIKTRGQQVTLRCSPKSGHDTVSWYQQALGQGPQFIFQYYEEEERQRGNFPDRFSGHQFPNYSSELNVNALLLGDSALYLCASSATQAYIGGYTFGSGTRLTVV.